Following are 9 T cell receptor beta chains from one sample sequenced in a study of molecular identifiers for immune sequencing clone quantification. TCRdb re-called the PCR reads through MiXCR, storing one row per CDR3 protein. Of roughly 320,000 distinct CDR3 sequences listed, about 20% were seen once; the top ten hold under 0.95%. Sequenced: naive CD8+ T cells from blood, with Jurkat cell RNA spiked in. As for subset: FACS-sorted CD8+CD4-CCR7+CD45RA+ naive T cells. These receptor sequences come from a human donor in good health. Some libraries in this study had Jurkat cell RNA spiked in.

Points on this clonotype: Relative to the germline gene, one junction end is altered; a read error may explain this. The rearrangement uses TRBV7-2 and TRBJ2-1; no firm D call. Per germline, CDR1 SGHTA and CDR2 FQGNSA. The CDR3 runs to 16 residues. The CDR3 here is CASSPQSVGSYSEQFF. The CDR3 DNA follows: TGTGCCAGCAGCCCGCAGAGCGTTGGCTCCTACAGTGAGCAGTTCTTC. Full variable domain (rest looked up from reference TRBV7-2 and TRBJ2-1): GAGVSQSPSNKVTEKGKDVELRCDPISGHTALYWYRQSLGQGLEFLIYFQGNSAPDKSGLPSDRFSAERTGGSVSTLTIQRTQQEDSAVYLCASSPQSVGSYSEQFFGPGTRLTVL.

This clonotype has at least ten counts. The V call is TRBV6-4, the J call TRBJ1-5; D is uncertain. This CDR3 is 14 amino acids long. The V gene lost 4 bases and the J gene lost 10 bases, with 17 bases spanning the gap. Per the germline V gene, CDR1 is MRHNA and CDR2 is SNTAGT. The CDR3 spells CASSGRVQKDPQHF. The CDR3 DNA follows: TGTGCCAGCAGTGGACGGGTCCAAAAGGACCCCCAGCATTTT.

To note about this clonotype: An end of the junction does not agree with germline; a read error may underlie this. J is TRBJ2-7 and V is TRBV7-2; 8 nucleotides line up with TRBD2. Germline CDR1 reads SGHTA; CDR2 reads FQGNSA. The CDR3 is made up of 15 amino acids. CDR3 DNA: TGTGCCGGCAGCTTAAGCGGGGGACTCGCCTACGAGCAGTACTTC. Translated, it gives CAGSLSGGLAYEQYF.

As for this clonotype: A much larger clone lies a single base off, so this may be a read error. The chain recombines TRBV10-3 with TRBJ2-7, with D perhaps matching TRBD1 (6 bases). There are 12 residues in the CDR3. Germline V gene lookup returns CDR1 ENHRY and CDR2 SYGVKD. The CDR3 region is CAISLDSYERYF. The DNA for the CDR3 is TGTGCCATCAGCTTGGACAGCTACGAGCGGTACTTC.

This clonotype was picked up many times. The CDR3 nucleotides are TGTGCCAGCAGCCCTCAGGGGTTACCGTCAGCTTTCTTT. Its translation: CASSPQGLPSAFF. This sequence joins TRBV5-4 and TRBJ1-1, with D tentatively TRBD1 (6 bases). The CDR3 consists of 13 residues. Trimming cost V 4 bases and J 10 bases, with 17 bases left between them. Germline CDR1 and CDR2: SGHNT and YYREEE (reference sequence).

This clonotype was counted at least ten times. The gene calls are TRBV27 and TRBJ1-3, with D hard to call. CDR1 MNHEY and CDR2 SMNVEV come from the germline V gene (reference sequence). Between the trimmed V and J ends, which lost 9 bases and 0 bases, there was a span of 6 bases. CDR3 length equals 12 residues. In DNA form, the CDR3 reads TGTGCCAGTGGATTCTCTGGAAACACCATATATTTT. Its translation is CASGFSGNTIYF.

Note on this clonotype: The CDR3 ends on some other residue instead of the conserved phenylalanine or tryptophan, so this is likely a read error. The V and J genes are TRBV27 and TRBJ2-7; D might be TRBD1 (6 bases). Germline values: CDR1 MNHEY, CDR2 SMNVEV (reference sequence). V was clipped by 3 bases and J by 5 bases, with 14 bases between them. The CDR3 spans 14 residues. For the CDR3, the DNA is TGTGCCAGCAGTTTCAGACTGGGGGCAGACGAGCAGTACTCC. The encoded protein is CASSFRLGADEQYS.

The V gene is TRBV12-5, the J gene TRBJ2-7; 7 nucleotides align to TRBD2. Germline loops: CDR1 LGHNT, CDR2 FRNRAP. The CDR3 spans 15 residues. V shed 5 bases, J shed 0 bases, and the junction held 7 bases outside the gene matches. CDR3: CASGSGTDSSYEQYF. In DNA form, the CDR3 reads TGTGCTAGTGGTAGCGGGACGGACTCCTCCTACGAGCAGTACTTC.

This clonotype was counted ten times or more. The chain joins TRBV24-1 to TRBJ2-1, with TRBD2 identical over 11 bases. V dropped 3 bases and J dropped 7; count of bases not matched to a gene: 1. The CDR3 length is 14 residues. Germline V gene lookup returns CDR1 KGHDR and CDR2 SFDVKD. This CDR3 is CATSDPSGGNEQFF. The DNA of the CDR3 is TGTGCCACCAGTGATCCTAGCGGGGGGAATGAGCAGTTCTTC.